The rows below give T cell receptor beta chains drawn from one sample of a study of T cells after yellow fever vaccination. TCRdb used MiXCR to reprocess the 5' RACE reads, holding one entry per CDR3 protein. This table holds 150,000 to 200,000 distinct CDR3 sequences, 11% found once. Here the sequenced sample was CD8+ T cells sorted from PBMCs, taken 15 days after the yellow fever booster vaccination. Receptor source: a man between 18 and 29 years old who received the YFV17D yellow fever vaccine. Each CDR3 is given with its conserved first and last residue. The D gene is left open where the match is weak. Size is stated for part of the rows, as once, few or many counts, or as a class when the clone is expanded.

j_call clone_size d_call v_call cdr3_nt cdr3_aa
TRBJ1-1 NA NA TRBV15 TGTGCCACCAGCAGACAACGGGACTACACTGAAGCTTTCTTT CATSRQRDYTEAFF
TRBJ2-7 NA NA TRBV6-1 TGTGCCAGCAGTGAAGCGTGGACAGCACCTACCTACGAGCAGTACTTC CASSEAWTAPTYEQYF
TRBJ2-3 NA NA TRBV5-1 TGCGCCAGCAGCTTGGCGGGCAGGGGAAGCACAGATACGCAGTATTTT CASSLAGRGSTDTQYF
TRBJ2-2 NA NA TRBV27 TGTGCCAGCAGTTTAACCCCAGACACCGGGGAGCTGTTTTTT CASSLTPDTGELFF
TRBJ2-5 many TRBD1 TRBV28 TGTGCCAGCACTCGGGTAGGGACAGCGGAGACCCAGTACTTC CASTRVGTAETQYF
TRBJ2-5 NA NA TRBV7-9 TGTGCCAGCAGCTCCCACCCCCCAGGATGGCAGACCCAGTACTTC CASSSHPPGWQTQYF
TRBJ2-7 few TRBD1 TRBV5-1 TGCGCCAGCAGCTGGACCGGGGACAGGGGGAACTCCTACGAGCAGTACTTC CASSWTGDRGNSYEQYF
TRBJ2-7 NA TRBD2 TRBV7-8 TGTGCCATCAGCTTAATCGCCCCCCTTCCATCAGCGGGGGGCCGCTCCACCTACTACGAGCAGTACTTC CAISLIAPLPSAGGRSTYYEQYF
TRBJ2-4 NA NA TRBV13 TGTGCCAGCAGCTCCTTTAGTGGGGATATTCAGTACTTC CASSSFSGDIQYF
TRBJ2-3 many NA TRBV4-3 TGCGCCAGCAGCCAAGAATGGCAGTCGGGCACAGATACGCAGTATTTT CASSQEWQSGTDTQYF
TRBJ2-4 few NA TRBV20-1 TGCAGTGCTAGAGGCCGAACGGGGGCCAAAAACATTCAGTACTTC CSARGRTGAKNIQYF
TRBJ1-2 few TRBD1 TRBV7-3 TGTGCCAGCAGCCCGACAGGGGGCGCCTCCTATGGCTACACCTTC CASSPTGGASYGYTF
TRBJ2-7 many NA TRBV5-1 TGCGCCAGCAGCTTGACGGGTACTACGCCGGCCTACGAGCAGTACTTC CASSLTGTTPAYEQYF
TRBJ2-3 few TRBD1 TRBV27 TGTGCCAGCAGTGAGGGGGCCCCTGGCACAGATACGCAGTATTTT CASSEGAPGTDTQYF
TRBJ1-2 few NA TRBV20-1 TGCAGTGCTAGAGATCGGGGGAGGAACTATGGCTACACCTTC CSARDRGRNYGYTF
TRBJ2-2 NA NA TRBV7-8 TGTGCCAGCAGCTTAGTCCCGTTGGGGGAGCTGTTTTTT CASSLVPLGELFF
TRBJ2-7 many NA TRBV29-1 TGCAGCGTAGAGAGTTATCTTACCTACGAGCAGTACTTC CSVESYLTYEQYF
TRBJ2-1 NA TRBD1 TRBV3-1 TGTGCCAGCAGCCAAGATGGCGCAGGGGGCTCCTACAATGAGCAGTTCTTC CASSQDGAGGSYNEQFF
TRBJ1-1 many NA TRBV7-8 TGTGCCAGCAGCTTAGCTAGACATTATTTGTTGAACACTGAAGCTTTCTTT CASSLARHYLLNTEAFF
TRBJ2-1 NA TRBD1 TRBV4-2 TGTGCCAGCAGCCAAGATCTGGCAGGGGGCAATGAGCAGTTCTTC CASSQDLAGGNEQFF
TRBJ2-1 NA NA TRBV4-1 TGCGCCAGCTCGCGGGCCCTCAATGAGCAGTTCTTC CASSRALNEQFF
TRBJ2-1 many NA TRBV10-3 TGTGCCATCGGCTGGGACACTACCAACTACAATGAGCAGTTCTTC CAIGWDTTNYNEQFF
TRBJ2-7 few NA TRBV30 TGTGCCTGGAGCGGGACGTCTTACGAGCAGTACTTC CAWSGTSYEQYF
TRBJ2-7 few NA TRBV3-1 TGTGCCAGCAGCCACAGCCTGAGCCACGAGCAGTACTTC CASSHSLSHEQYF
TRBJ1-2 few NA TRBV2 TGTGCCAGCACCACCCCGGCCGGCACGATTTACTATGGCTACACCTTC CASTTPAGTIYYGYTF
TRBJ2-1 few NA TRBV10-3 TGTGCCATCAAACTCTCGGGGGAGGACAATGAGCAGTTCTTC CAIKLSGEDNEQFF
TRBJ1-1 NA NA TRBV27 TGTGCCAGCAGTTTATCTATACCCCCGGGTAACACTGAAGCTTTCTTT CASSLSIPPGNTEAFF
TRBJ2-1 NA TRBD1 TRBV3-1 TGTGCCAGCAGCCAAAATCCGGGACAGAGTAATGAGCAGTTCTTC CASSQNPGQSNEQFF
TRBJ2-3 few TRBD2 TRBV27 TGTGCCAGCAGGGACAGCTTGCTAGCGGGGGGGCCCGATACGCAGTATTTT CASRDSLLAGGPDTQYF
TRBJ1-4 few NA TRBV7-9 TGTGCCAGCAACCCCGGAGAAAGCGAAAAACTGTTTTTT CASNPGESEKLFF
TRBJ2-7 NA NA TRBV29-1 TGCAGCGTGACTCCCTCCAGCTCCTACGAGCAGTACTTC CSVTPSSSYEQYF
TRBJ1-1 NA NA TRBV4-1 TGCGCCAGCAGCCATGGCCCACAGAACACTGAAGCTTTCTTT CASSHGPQNTEAFF
TRBJ2-1 few NA TRBV6-5 TGTGCCAGCAGTTACGGGCGGATTGCATATGAGCAGTTCTTC CASSYGRIAYEQFF
TRBJ1-5 few NA TRBV11-2 TGTGCCAGCAGCTTAGAATTGACAGAGCCCCAGCATTTT CASSLELTEPQHF
TRBJ1-1 NA NA TRBV6-2/TRBV6-3 TGTGCCAGCAGCGAAGGGGAGGGCCTGAACACTGAAGCTTTCTTT CASSEGEGLNTEAFF
TRBJ2-3 NA TRBD2 TRBV3-1 TGTGCCAGCAGCCAAGGTCTAGCGGGGGTGACCGCTAGCACAGATACGCAGTATTTT CASSQGLAGVTASTDTQYF
TRBJ2-1 many NA TRBV7-6 TGTGCCAGCAGCTTATTAGGTGCCGGCTACAATGAGCAGTTCTTC CASSLLGAGYNEQFF
TRBJ2-1 NA NA TRBV11-2 TGTGCCAGCAGCCCAACAGGTAGTGAGCAGTTCTTC CASSPTGSEQFF
TRBJ2-5 few TRBD2 TRBV4-1 TGCGCCAGCAGCCCTAAACTAGCGGCAGAGACCCAGTACTTC CASSPKLAAETQYF
TRBJ1-1 few NA TRBV24-1 TGTGCCACCAGTGATCTCAGGGGTGAAGCTTTCTTT CATSDLRGEAFF
TRBJ1-2 NA NA TRBV27 TGTGCCAGCAGTGGTGGGATGGTGAACTATGGCTACACCTTC CASSGGMVNYGYTF
TRBJ2-5 many TRBD2 TRBV7-9 TGTGCCAGCAGCTCCTCTAGCGGGGGCCTCGGGGCCCAGTACTTC CASSSSSGGLGAQYF
TRBJ2-1 NA NA TRBV9 TGTGCCAGCAGCCCCGGGCACCGGCTCTACAATGAGCAGTTCTTC CASSPGHRLYNEQFF
TRBJ2-1 many NA TRBV7-9 TGTGCCAGCAGCTCGGGCTCCTACAATGAGCAGTTCTTC CASSSGSYNEQFF
TRBJ2-1 NA NA TRBV5-5 TGTGCCAGCAGCTTAGACACAGGGAGCTCCTACAATGAGCAGTTCTTC CASSLDTGSSYNEQFF
TRBJ2-3 NA NA TRBV10-3 TGTGCCACGGCTAGGCTATCGGATACGCAGTATTTT CATARLSDTQYF
TRBJ2-7 few TRBD2 TRBV20-1 TGCAGTGCTAGGCCTCAGCGGGGGGCGGCCTACGAGCAGTACTTC CSARPQRGAAYEQYF
TRBJ1-6 NA TRBD1 TRBV20-1 TGCAGTGCTAGAGATCAGGGGAAAGGGGGCCTTTATTCACCCCTCCACTTT CSARDQGKGGLYSPLHF
TRBJ2-1 few TRBD2 TRBV11-1 TGTGCCAGCAGCTCAAATACGGGGGGACCATACAATGAGCAGTTCTTC CASSSNTGGPYNEQFF
TRBJ1-1 NA NA TRBV7-9 TGTGCCAGCAGTAATATGAACACTGAAGCTTTCTTT CASSNMNTEAFF
TRBJ1-2 NA TRBD1 TRBV4-1 TGCGCCAGCAGCCTCAGGACAGGGGGCAGCTATGGCTACACCTTC CASSLRTGGSYGYTF
TRBJ1-1 NA NA TRBV4-1 TGCGCCAGCAGCCAAGAAAGTACGGGGAACACTGAAGCTTTCTTT CASSQESTGNTEAFF
TRBJ2-2 NA TRBD2 TRBV12-3/TRBV12-4 TGTGCCAGCAGTTTCTGGCGGGGGGGCCCCGGGGAGCTGTTTTTT CASSFWRGGPGELFF
TRBJ2-1 few TRBD1 TRBV4-1 TGCGCCAGCAGCCTCCCGGGACAGGGGTCGAACAATGAGCAGTTCTTC CASSLPGQGSNNEQFF
TRBJ2-3 NA TRBD2 TRBV6-5 TGTGCCAGCAGGTCCGGGGGACTAGCAACAGATACGCAGTATTTT CASRSGGLATDTQYF
TRBJ2-7 NA NA TRBV25-1 TGTGCCAGCAGCGTCACAGGAGGCTACGAGCAGTACTTC CASSVTGGYEQYF
TRBJ1-5 NA TRBD1 TRBV7-6 TGTGCCAGCAGCCCGGACAGGGACAATCAGCCCCAGCATTTT CASSPDRDNQPQHF
TRBJ2-3 few NA TRBV27 TGTGCCAGCAGTTTTTTCAGGGTGGATACGCAGTATTTT CASSFFRVDTQYF
TRBJ2-1 few NA TRBV11-2 TGTGCCAGCAGCCATGACAGCAATGAGCAGTTCTTC CASSHDSNEQFF